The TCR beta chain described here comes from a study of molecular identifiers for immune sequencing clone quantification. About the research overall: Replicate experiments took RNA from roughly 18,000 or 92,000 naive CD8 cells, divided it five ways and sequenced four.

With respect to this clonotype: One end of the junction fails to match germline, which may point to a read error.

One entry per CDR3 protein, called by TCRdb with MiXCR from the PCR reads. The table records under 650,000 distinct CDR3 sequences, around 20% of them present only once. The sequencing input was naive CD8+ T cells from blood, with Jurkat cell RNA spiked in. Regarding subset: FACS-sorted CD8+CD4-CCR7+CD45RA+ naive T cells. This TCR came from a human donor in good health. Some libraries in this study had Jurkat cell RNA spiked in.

The CDR3 loop is CSAERSSYVQYF. The CDR3 nucleotides are TGCAGTGCTGAGCGGAGCTCCTACGTGCAGTACTTC. The V call is TRBV20-1, the J call TRBJ2-7; TRBD2 is a possible D gene (5 bases). Per the germline V gene, CDR1 is DFQATT and CDR2 is SNEGSKA (reference sequence). The CDR3 totals 12 residues.